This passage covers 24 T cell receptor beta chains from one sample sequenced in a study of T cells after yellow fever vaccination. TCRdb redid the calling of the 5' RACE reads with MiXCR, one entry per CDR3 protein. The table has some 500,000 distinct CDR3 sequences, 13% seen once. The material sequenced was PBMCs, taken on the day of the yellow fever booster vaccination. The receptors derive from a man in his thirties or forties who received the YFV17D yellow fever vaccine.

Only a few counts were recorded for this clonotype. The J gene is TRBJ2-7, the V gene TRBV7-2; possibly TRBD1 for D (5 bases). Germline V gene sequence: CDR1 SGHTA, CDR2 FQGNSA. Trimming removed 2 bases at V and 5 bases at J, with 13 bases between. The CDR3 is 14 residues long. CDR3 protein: CASSLFRDTHEQYF. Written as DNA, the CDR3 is TGTGCCAGCAGCTTATTCAGGGATACCCACGAGCAGTACTTC.

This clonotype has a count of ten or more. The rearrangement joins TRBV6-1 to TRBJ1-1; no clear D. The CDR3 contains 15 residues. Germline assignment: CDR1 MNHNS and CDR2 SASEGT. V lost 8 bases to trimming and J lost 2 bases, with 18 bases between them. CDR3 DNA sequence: TGTGCCAGCTTCCCGACGAGAAACCTTAACACTGAAGCTTTCTTT. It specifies CASFPTRNLNTEAFF.

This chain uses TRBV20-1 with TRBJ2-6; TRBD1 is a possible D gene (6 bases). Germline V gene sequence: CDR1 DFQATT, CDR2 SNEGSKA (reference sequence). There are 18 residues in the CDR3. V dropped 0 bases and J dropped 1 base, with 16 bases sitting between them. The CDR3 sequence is CSARDQSKGESGANVLTF. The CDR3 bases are TGCAGTGCTAGAGATCAATCGAAGGGGGAGTCTGGGGCCAACGTCCTGACTTTC.

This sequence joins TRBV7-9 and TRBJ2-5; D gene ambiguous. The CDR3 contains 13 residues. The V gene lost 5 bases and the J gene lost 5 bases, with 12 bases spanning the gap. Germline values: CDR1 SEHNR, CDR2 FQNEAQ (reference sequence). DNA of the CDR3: TGTGCCAGCAGCCGTCCCGGCTGGGAGACCCAGTACTTC. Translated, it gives CASSRPGWETQYF.

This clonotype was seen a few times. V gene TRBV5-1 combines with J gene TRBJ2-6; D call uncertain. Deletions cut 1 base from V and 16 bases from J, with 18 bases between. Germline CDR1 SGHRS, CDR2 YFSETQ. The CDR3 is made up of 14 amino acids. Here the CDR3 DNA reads TGCGCCAGCAGCTTGCAGGTCCCACCTACCGGGCTGACTTTC. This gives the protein CASSLQVPPTGLTF.

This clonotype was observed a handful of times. The CDR3 here is CASSYFGATSGSYNEQFF. CDR3 in DNA: TGTGCCAGCAGTTACTTTGGGGCTACTAGCGGCTCCTACAATGAGCAGTTCTTC. V and J are TRBV6-2 or TRBV6-3 and TRBJ2-1; TRBD2 matches at 8 bases. V shed 1 base and J 0 bases; nucleotides not matched to a gene: 8. The CDR3 extends over 18 amino acids. Per the germline V gene, CDR1 is MNHEY and CDR2 is SVGEGT.

CDR3: CASSPMEGTHRGEQYF. DNA of the CDR3: TGTGCCAGCAGTCCTATGGAGGGGACTCATCGGGGCGAGCAGTACTTC. The V gene is TRBV12-3 or TRBV12-4, the J gene TRBJ2-7; D is perhaps TRBD2 (6 bases). There are 16 residues in the CDR3. V gave up 5 bases and J gave up 6 bases, with 23 bases separating them.

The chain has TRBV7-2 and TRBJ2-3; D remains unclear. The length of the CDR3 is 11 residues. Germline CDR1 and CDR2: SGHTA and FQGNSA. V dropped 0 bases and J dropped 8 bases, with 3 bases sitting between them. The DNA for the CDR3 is TGTGCCAGCAGCTTAGCCGTTACGCAGTATTTT. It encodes CASSLAVTQYF.

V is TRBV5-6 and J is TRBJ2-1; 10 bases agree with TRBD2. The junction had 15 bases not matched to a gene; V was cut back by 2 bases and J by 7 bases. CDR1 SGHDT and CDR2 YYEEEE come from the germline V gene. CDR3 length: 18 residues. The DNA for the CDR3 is TGTGCCAGCAGCTTTACATGGTCCGGGACTAGCGTTAAGAATGAGCAGTTCTTC. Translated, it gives CASSFTWSGTSVKNEQFF.

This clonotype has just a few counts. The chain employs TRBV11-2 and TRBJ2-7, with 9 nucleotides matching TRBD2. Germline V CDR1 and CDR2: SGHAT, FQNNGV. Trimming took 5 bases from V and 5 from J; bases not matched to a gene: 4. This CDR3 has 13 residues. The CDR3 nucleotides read TGTGCCAGCAGCGCGGGGGGGGTGCACGAGCAGTACTTC. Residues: CASSAGGVHEQYF.

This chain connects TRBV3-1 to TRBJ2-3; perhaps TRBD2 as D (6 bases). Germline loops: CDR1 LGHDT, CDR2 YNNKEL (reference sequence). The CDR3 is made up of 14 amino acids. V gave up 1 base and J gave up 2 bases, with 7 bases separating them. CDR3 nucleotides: TGTGCCAGCAGCCAAGCGGGAGCCACAGATACGCAGTATTTT. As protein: CASSQAGATDTQYF.

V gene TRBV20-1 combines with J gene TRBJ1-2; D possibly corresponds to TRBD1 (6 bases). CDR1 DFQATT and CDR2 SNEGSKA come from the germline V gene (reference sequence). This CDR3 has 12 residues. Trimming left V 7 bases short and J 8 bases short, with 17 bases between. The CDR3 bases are TGCAGTGACAGAGGGGGGGGCGAGGGCTACACCTTC. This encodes CSDRGGGEGYTF.

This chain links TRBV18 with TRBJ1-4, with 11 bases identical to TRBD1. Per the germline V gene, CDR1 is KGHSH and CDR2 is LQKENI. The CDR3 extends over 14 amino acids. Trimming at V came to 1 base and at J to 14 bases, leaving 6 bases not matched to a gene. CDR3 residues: CASSPRTGGLSLFF. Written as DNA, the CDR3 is TGTGCCAGCTCACCACGGACAGGGGGCTTGTCGCTGTTTTTT.

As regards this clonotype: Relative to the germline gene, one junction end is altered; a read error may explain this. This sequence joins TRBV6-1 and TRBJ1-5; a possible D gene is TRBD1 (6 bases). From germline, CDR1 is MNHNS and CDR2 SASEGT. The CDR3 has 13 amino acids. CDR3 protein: CASREGGAQPQHF. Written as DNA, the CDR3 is TGTGCCAGCAGGGAAGGGGGAGCTCAGCCCCAGCATTTT.

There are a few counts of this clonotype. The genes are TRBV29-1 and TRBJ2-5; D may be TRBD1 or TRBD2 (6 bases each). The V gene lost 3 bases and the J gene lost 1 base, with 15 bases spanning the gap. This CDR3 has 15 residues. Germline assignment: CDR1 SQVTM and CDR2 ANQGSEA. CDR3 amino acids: CSVEGAEGPQETQYF. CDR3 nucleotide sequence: TGCAGCGTTGAGGGGGCGGAGGGACCCCAAGAGACCCAGTACTTC.

The chain's CDR3 is CSASQGSIETQYF. CDR3 in DNA: TGCAGTGCTAGTCAGGGTAGTATAGAGACCCAGTACTTC. This chain connects TRBV20-1 to TRBJ2-5; tentatively, D is TRBD1 (5 bases). This CDR3 has 13 residues. The V gene's germline CDR1 is DFQATT and CDR2 SNEGSKA (reference sequence). The V and J ends lost 3 bases and 4 bases respectively, with 12 bases between them.

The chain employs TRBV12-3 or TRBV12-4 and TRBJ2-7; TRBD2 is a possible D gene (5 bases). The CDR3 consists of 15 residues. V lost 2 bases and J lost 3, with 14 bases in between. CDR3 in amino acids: CASSLSPGRGYEQYF. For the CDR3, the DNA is TGTGCCAGCAGTTTAAGTCCAGGACGGGGCTACGAGCAGTACTTC.

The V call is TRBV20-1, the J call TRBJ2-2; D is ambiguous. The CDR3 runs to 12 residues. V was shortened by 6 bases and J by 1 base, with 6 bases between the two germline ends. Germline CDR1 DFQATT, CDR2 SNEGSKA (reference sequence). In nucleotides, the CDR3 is TGCAGTGCCGGACGGAACACCGGGGAGCTGTTTTTT. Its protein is CSAGRNTGELFF.

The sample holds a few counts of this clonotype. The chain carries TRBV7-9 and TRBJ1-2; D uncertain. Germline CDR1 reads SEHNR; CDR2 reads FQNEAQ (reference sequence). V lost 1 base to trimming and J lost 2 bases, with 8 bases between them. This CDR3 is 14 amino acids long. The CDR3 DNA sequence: TGTGCCAGCAGCTTAGATTCGGTGAACTATGGCTACACCTTC. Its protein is CASSLDSVNYGYTF.

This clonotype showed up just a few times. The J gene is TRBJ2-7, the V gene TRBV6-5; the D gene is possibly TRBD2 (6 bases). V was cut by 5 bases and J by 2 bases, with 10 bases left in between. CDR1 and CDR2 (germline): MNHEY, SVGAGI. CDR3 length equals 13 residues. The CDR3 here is CASSTGATYEQYF. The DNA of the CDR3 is TGTGCCAGCAGTACGGGAGCAACCTACGAGCAGTACTTC.

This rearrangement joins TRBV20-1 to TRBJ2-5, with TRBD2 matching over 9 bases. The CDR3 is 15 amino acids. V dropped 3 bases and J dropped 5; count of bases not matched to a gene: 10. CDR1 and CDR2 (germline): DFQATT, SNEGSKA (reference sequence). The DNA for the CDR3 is TGCAGTGCTAGTGAACCCGGGACTAGCAGGGAGACCCAGTACTTC. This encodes CSASEPGTSRETQYF.

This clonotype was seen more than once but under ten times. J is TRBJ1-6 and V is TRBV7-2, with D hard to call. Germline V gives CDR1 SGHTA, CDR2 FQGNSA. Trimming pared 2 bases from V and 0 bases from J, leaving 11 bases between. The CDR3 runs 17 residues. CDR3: CASSLRAGSSYNSPLHF. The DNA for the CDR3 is TGTGCCAGCAGCTTACGGGCCGGGAGCTCCTATAATTCACCCCTCCACTTT.

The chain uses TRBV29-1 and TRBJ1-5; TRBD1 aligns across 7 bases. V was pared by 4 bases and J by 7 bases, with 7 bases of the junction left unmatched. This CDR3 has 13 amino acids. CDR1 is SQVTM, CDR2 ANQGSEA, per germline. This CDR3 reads CSVVWGRGQPQHF. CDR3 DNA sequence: TGCAGCGTTGTATGGGGCAGGGGGCAGCCCCAGCATTTT.

CDR3 protein: CSVAGETYNEQFF. DNA of the CDR3: TGCAGTGTAGCGGGAGAGACCTACAATGAGCAGTTCTTC. The chain has TRBV20-1 and TRBJ2-1, with TRBD2 identical over 9 bases. CDR1 DFQATT and CDR2 SNEGSKA come from the germline V gene (reference sequence). The trim removed 7 bases at V and 2 bases at J, leaving 3 bases unmatched. There are 13 residues in the CDR3.